The subject of this entry is one T cell receptor (beta chain). Previously described methods and listed TCR primers were employed for the bulk TCR libraries. TCRdb ran MiXCR on the PCR reads and lists one entry per CDR3 protein. The repertoire consists of more than 85,000 distinct CDR3 sequences, with about 35% occurring once and the leading ten covering 9.5% to 10%. This entry comes from a study of molecular identifiers for immune sequencing clone quantification. J was trimmed by 11 bases and V by 2 bases; bases with no gene match: 10. This CDR3 has 16 amino acids. CDR1 and CDR2 from the germline V gene are MGHDK and SYGVNS.

The chain combines TRBV25-1 with TRBJ1-6; 9 bases fit TRBD1. The receptor was derived from a human donor in good health. Some libraries in this study had Jurkat cell RNA spiked in. Source material: naive CD8+ T cells from blood, with Jurkat cell RNA spiked in. As for subset: FACS-sorted CD8+CD4-CCR7+CD45RA+ naive T cells. CDR3 DNA: TGTGCCAGCAGTGAAGGCCCCGGGACAGGGCATCCACCCCTCCACTTT. Its protein product is CASSEGPGTGHPPLHF.